The 19 T cell receptor beta chains reported below all come from one sample, sequenced in a study of identical twins. TCRdb reprocessed the 5' RACE reads with MiXCR, giving one entry per CDR3 protein. The sample contains roughly 750,000 distinct CDR3 sequences, around 20% of which appear only once. The sample also formed part of further work on T cells expressing NK-cell markers.

Sequenced: PBMCs. These receptor sequences come from a woman between 18 and 29 years old in good health.

The genes are TRBV12-3 or TRBV12-4 and TRBJ2-5, with 7 bases identical to TRBD1. The CDR3 length is 14 residues. The J segment lost 5 bases and the V segment lost 6 bases, leaving 9 bases of the junction unmatched. CDR3 sequence reads: CASSKLGGAETQYF. Written as DNA, the CDR3 is TGTGCCAGCAGCAAATTAGGGGGCGCGGAGACCCAGTACTTC.

The chain carries TRBV3-1 and TRBJ2-7; D is ambiguous. The germline gives CDR1 LGHDT, CDR2 YNNKEL (reference sequence). This CDR3 is 14 amino acids long. V was trimmed by 0 bases and J by 4 bases, leaving 10 bases between them. The CDR3 is CASSQDLGVYEQYF. In DNA form, the CDR3 reads TGTGCCAGCAGCCAAGATCTCGGCGTTTACGAGCAGTACTTC.

The V gene is TRBV20-1, the J gene TRBJ2-3; 9 positions match TRBD2. With V trimmed by 6 bases and J by 3 bases, 7 bases remained unmatched. Per the germline V gene, CDR1 is DFQATT and CDR2 is SNEGSKA (reference sequence). The length of the CDR3 is 14 residues. CDR3 nucleotide sequence: TGCAGTGCGATAGCGGGAGTAGGGACAGATACGCAGTATTTT. This codes for CSAIAGVGTDTQYF.

The rearrangement joins TRBV5-1 to TRBJ2-3; the match to TRBD2 covers 10 bases. J gave up 6 bases and V 2 bases, and 9 bases lay outside the gene matches. Germline V gives CDR1 SGHRS, CDR2 YFSETQ. The CDR3 runs 16 residues. The CDR3 protein is CASSLSIAGGRDTQYF. The DNA of the CDR3 is TGCGCCAGCAGCTTATCCATAGCGGGGGGCCGCGATACGCAGTATTTT.

This sequence joins TRBV20-1 and TRBJ2-1; tentatively, D is TRBD2 (7 bases). The CDR3 loop spans 16 amino acids. Trimming pared 2 bases from V and 8 bases from J, leaving 22 bases between. In germline, CDR1 is DFQATT, CDR2 SNEGSKA (reference sequence). In DNA, the CDR3 is TGCAGTGCTAGACCCTTCTCGGGGGGCCGAGTGGATGAGCAGTTCTTC. Translating gives CSARPFSGGRVDEQFF.

This clonotype was detected a few times. This sequence joins TRBV29-1 and TRBJ2-1, with 7 bases fitting TRBD2. This CDR3 comprises 15 residues. V lost 5 bases, J lost 2 bases, and 9 bases stayed unmatched. Germline-derived CDR1 and CDR2 are SQVTM and ANQGSEA. The CDR3 protein is CSVRGGSIPYNEQFF. Written as DNA, the CDR3 is TGCAGCGTTCGGGGCGGGAGTATACCCTACAATGAGCAGTTCTTC.

This clonotype was detected a few times. The V and J genes are TRBV20-1 and TRBJ2-6; D unclear. CDR3 length: 13 residues. V dropped 6 bases and J dropped 4 bases, with 10 bases sitting between them. CDR1 is DFQATT, CDR2 SNEGSKA, per germline (reference sequence). The CDR3 spells CSALSPGANVLTF. The CDR3 DNA sequence: TGCAGTGCCCTGTCCCCGGGGGCCAACGTCCTGACTTTC.

In this sample, this clonotype turned up many times. This chain links TRBV27 with TRBJ2-1; 14 bases agree with TRBD2. CDR1 is MNHEY and CDR2 is SMNVEV in the germline V gene (reference sequence). The junction had 2 bases not matched to a gene; V was cut back by 3 bases and J by 7 bases. This CDR3 contains 15 residues. The CDR3 loop reads CASSFGTSGRNEQFF. CDR3 coding DNA: TGTGCCAGCAGTTTTGGGACTAGCGGGAGAAATGAGCAGTTCTTC.

This clonotype was counted a few times. The rearrangement links TRBV10-3 to TRBJ2-5, with 9 bases identical to TRBD2. The germline V gene has CDR1 ENHRY and CDR2 SYGVKD. The trim removed 8 bases at V and 0 bases at J, leaving 4 bases unmatched. The length of the CDR3 is 14 residues. This CDR3 reads CAIRSSGDQETQYF. CDR3 nucleotides: TGTGCCATCCGGTCTAGCGGGGACCAAGAGACCCAGTACTTC.

This clonotype was observed a single time. The chain has TRBV9 and TRBJ2-5; 14 bases fit TRBD2. The CDR3 has 16 residues. Germline CDR1 is SGDLS and CDR2 is YYNGEE. With 6 bases clipped from V and 1 base from J, the junction kept 5 bases outside the gene matches. CDR3 nucleotide sequence: TGTGCCAGCACCGTGACTAGCGGGGGGGCCCAAGAGACCCAGTACTTC. It specifies CASTVTSGGAQETQYF.

This chain uses TRBV6-1 with TRBJ1-1; D call uncertain. CDR1 is MNHNS and CDR2 is SASEGT in the germline V gene. This CDR3 contains 15 residues. V lost 6 bases, J lost 1 base, and 15 bases lay in between. CDR3 DNA sequence: TGTGCCAGCAGCCGCCTTACAGTGGAGAACACTGAAGCTTTCTTT. The encoded protein is CASSRLTVENTEAFF.

The chain combines TRBV27 with TRBJ1-2, with D possibly matching TRBD1 (6 bases). Germline CDR1 is MNHEY and CDR2 is SMNVEV (reference sequence). The CDR3 has 16 amino acids. V dropped 5 bases and J dropped 1 base, with 17 bases sitting between them. The CDR3 spells CASSAIRDKINYGYTF. The DNA for the CDR3 is TGTGCCAGCAGTGCGATACGGGACAAAATTAACTATGGCTACACCTTC.

The chain links TRBV20-1 to TRBJ2-5, with D possibly being TRBD2 (6 bases). Germline values: CDR1 DFQATT, CDR2 SNEGSKA (reference sequence). The length of the CDR3 is 15 residues. The germline V and J ends were trimmed by 0 bases and 3 bases, with 14 bases remaining between them. CDR3 amino acids: CSARDRRAGEETQYF. The CDR3 DNA is TGCAGTGCTAGAGATCGGAGGGCCGGGGAAGAGACCCAGTACTTC.

This clonotype was detected many times. A read error may produce the germline difference seen at one junction end. The chain carries TRBV5-1 and TRBJ2-5, with D possibly being TRBD1 (5 bases). Germline CDR1 is SGHRS and CDR2 is YFSETQ. The CDR3 is 11 residues long. The CDR3 DNA follows: TGTGCCAGCAGCAGGGAAGAGACCCAGTACTTC. Amino acid sequence: CASSREETQYF. The entire variable domain, with the rest obtained from reference TRBV5-1 and TRBJ2-5, is as follows: KAGVTQTPRYLIKTRGQQVTLSCSPISGHRSVSWYQQTPGQGLQFLFEYFSETQRNKGNFPGRFSGRQFSNSRSEMNVSTLELGDSALYLCASSREETQYFGPGTRLLVL.

The chain carries TRBV12-3 or TRBV12-4 and TRBJ2-3, with D tentatively TRBD2 (5 bases). The CDR3 is made up of 14 amino acids. V lost 6 bases to trimming and J lost 4 bases, with 14 bases between them. For the CDR3, the DNA is TGTGCCAGCAGCCACACCTCTAGCCCAGATACGCAGTATTTT. Its protein is CASSHTSSPDTQYF.

This clonotype was observed a handful of times. J is TRBJ2-3 and V is TRBV6-5, with D unresolved. This CDR3 is built from 14 residues. In germline, CDR1 is MNHEY, CDR2 SVGAGI. V dropped 0 bases and J dropped 7 bases, with 11 bases sitting between them. CDR3 DNA: TGTGCCAGCAGTTACTCACCGCAGCAGAATACGCAGTATTTT. Translating gives CASSYSPQQNTQYF.

This clonotype came up a few times. This chain joins TRBV12-3 or TRBV12-4 and TRBJ2-3; TRBD2 might be the D (5 bases). Trimming took off 0 bases at V and 0 bases at J, with 13 bases between the two ends. There are 17 residues in the CDR3. The CDR3 DNA is TGTGCCAGCAGTTTAGCGGAATGGGAGACTAGCACAGATACGCAGTATTTT. Amino acid sequence: CASSLAEWETSTDTQYF.

This clonotype was seen a few times. This chain connects TRBV7-9 to TRBJ2-2, with 7 bases lining up with TRBD1. Germline values: CDR1 SEHNR, CDR2 FQNEAQ (reference sequence). The V and J ends lost 7 bases and 4 bases, in that order; junction bases with no gene match: 6. CDR3 length: 14 residues. The CDR3: CASTRGQSTGELFF. DNA of the CDR3: TGTGCCAGCACCCGGGGACAGTCCACCGGGGAGCTGTTTTTT.

The chain recombines TRBV28 with TRBJ2-2; TRBD2 aligns across 13 bases. Germline CDR1 is MDHEN and CDR2 is SYDVKM. The CDR3 is 17 residues long. The V segment lost 4 bases and the J segment 4 bases; nucleotides outside the gene matches: 6. For the CDR3, the DNA is TGTGCCAGCAGTTGGACTAGCGGGAGTCGGGGCACCGGGGAGCTGTTTTTT. It is translated as CASSWTSGSRGTGELFF.